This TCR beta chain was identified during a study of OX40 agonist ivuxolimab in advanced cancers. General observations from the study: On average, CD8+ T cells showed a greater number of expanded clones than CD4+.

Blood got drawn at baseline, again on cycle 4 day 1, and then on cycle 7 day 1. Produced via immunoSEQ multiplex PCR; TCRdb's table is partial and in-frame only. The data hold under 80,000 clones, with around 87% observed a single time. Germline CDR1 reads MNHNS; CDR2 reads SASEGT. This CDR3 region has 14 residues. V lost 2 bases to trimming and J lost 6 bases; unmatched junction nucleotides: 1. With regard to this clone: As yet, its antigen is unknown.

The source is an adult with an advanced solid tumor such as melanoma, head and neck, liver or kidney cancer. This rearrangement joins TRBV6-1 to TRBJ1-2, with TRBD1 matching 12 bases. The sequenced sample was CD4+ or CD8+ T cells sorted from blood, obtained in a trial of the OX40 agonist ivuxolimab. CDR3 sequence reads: CASSERDRGHGYTF. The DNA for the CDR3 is TGTGCCAGCAGTGAAAGGGACAGGGGGCATGGCTACACCTTC.